This T cell receptor beta chain was identified during a study of blood T cell repertoires in COVID-19. Study summary: Acute and convalescent COVID-19 specimens originated in the United States, Italy and Spain. T cells, B-cell-depleted T cells, or PBMCs provided the cDNA or gDNA that served as material.

In the study's own analysis: Researchers report that nucleated cell counts were estimated from reference gene primer amplification. TCRdb's copy holds only in-frame clones and misses some; the assay was immunoSEQ multiplex PCR. D and trimming come from the DNA, and the V and J calls and clone size come from that table. Among around 86,000 clones, approximately 84% were seen once, and the ten largest hold 12%. The CDR3 length is 17 residues. V was cut by 7 bases and J by 3 bases, with 23 bases left in between. The germline CDR1 and CDR2 sequences are SGHAT and FQNNGV. V gene TRBV11-2 combines with J gene TRBJ2-3; D perhaps matches TRBD1 (5 bases). The TCR originated in a human donor in a cohort sampled during active COVID-19. The specimen was peripheral blood. Written as DNA, the CDR3 is TGTGCCAGCATCTTTAGAGGTGGCAGGGCCAAAACAGATACGCAGTATTTT. It translates to CASIFRGGRAKTDTQYF.